Below are 27 T cell receptor beta chains sequenced from a single sample in a study of OX40 agonist ivuxolimab in advanced cancers. The repertoire was sequenced with immunoSEQ multiplex PCR; TCRdb's copy has only in-frame clones and lacks some. Of 65,000 to 90,000 clones in the sample, about 91% were seen once. The sample here was CD4+ or CD8+ T cells sorted from blood, taken in a trial of the OX40 agonist ivuxolimab. These receptors were taken from an adult with an advanced solid tumor such as melanoma, head and neck, liver or kidney cancer.

The gene calls are TRBV4-1 and TRBJ2-3; 8 bases align to TRBD2. The CDR3 runs 15 residues. CDR1 is MGHRA and CDR2 is YSYEKL in the germline V gene. With V trimmed by 7 bases and J by 7 bases, 13 bases remained unmatched. The CDR3 bases are TGCGCCAGCACCAGGACTAGCCCAACACATAATACGCAGTATTTT. It codes for CASTRTSPTHNTQYF.

The rearrangement uses TRBV9 and TRBJ2-5; no reliable D call. The germline gives CDR1 SGDLS, CDR2 YYNGEE. V was shortened by 0 bases and J by 1 base, with 13 bases between the two germline ends. This CDR3 has 16 amino acids. The CDR3 DNA sequence: TGTGCCAGCAGCGTAGGACCCCGAGCCCCCCAAGAGACCCAGTACTTC. Protein: CASSVGPRAPQETQYF.

This clone has just one count. The CDR3 DNA sequence: TGTGCCAGCAGCTTAATCACAGGGGGCGAATTCCAAAATGAGCAGTTCTTC. This sequence encodes CASSLITGGEFQNEQFF. The V call is TRBV7-8, the J call TRBJ2-1; 9 nucleotides match TRBD1. V dropped 2 bases and J dropped 7; count of bases not matched to a gene: 12. The CDR3 contains 17 residues. The V gene's germline CDR1 is SGHVS and CDR2 FQNEAQ.

This clone turned up a few times. The genes are TRBV10-1 and TRBJ1-5; perhaps TRBD1 as D (5 bases). In germline, CDR1 is WNHNN, CDR2 SYGVQD (reference sequence). The CDR3 covers 11 residues. V dropped 6 bases and J dropped 5 bases, with 5 bases sitting between them. CDR3 DNA sequence: TGCGCCAGCAGGGGGCATCAGCCCCAGCATTTT. Translating it yields CASRGHQPQHF.

The chain couples TRBV5-1 to TRBJ2-5, with 8 bases matching TRBD2. The CDR3 is 15 amino acids. With 2 bases clipped from V and 5 bases from J, the junction kept 8 bases outside the gene matches. Looked up from germline, CDR1 is SGHRS and CDR2 is YFSETQ. The CDR3 loop reads CASSLLSGIWETQYF. The CDR3, as DNA: TGCGCCAGCAGCTTACTTAGCGGGATATGGGAGACCCAGTACTTC.

The V call is TRBV18, the J call TRBJ1-4; 7 positions match TRBD1. Looked up from germline, CDR1 is KGHSH and CDR2 is LQKENI. The CDR3 is 15 amino acids. J lost 4 bases, V lost 6 bases, and 8 bases had no gene match. CDR3 sequence: CASSLDRPINEKLFF. The CDR3 nucleotides read TGTGCCAGCTCCCTGGACAGGCCGATTAATGAAAAACTGTTTTTT.

The chain combines TRBV5-1 with TRBJ2-2; no reliable D call. CDR3 length equals 15 residues. Trimming removed 1 base from V and 4 bases from J, with 11 bases in between. From germline, CDR1 is SGHRS and CDR2 YFSETQ. The CDR3 here is CASSLFSEVTGELFF. CDR3 sequence (DNA): TGCGCCAGCAGCTTGTTTTCAGAAGTCACCGGGGAGCTGTTTTTT.

In its sample, this clone was seen a few times. This sequence joins TRBV30 and TRBJ2-3, with D unresolved. CDR1 is GTSNPN and CDR2 is SVGIG in the germline V gene (reference sequence). V lost 4 bases and J lost 2, with 13 bases in between. This CDR3 region has 14 residues. CDR3 DNA sequence: TGTGCCTGGAAATGGGGAAGGGACACAGATACGCAGTATTTT. Protein: CAWKWGRDTDTQYF. The entire variable domain, with the rest obtained from reference TRBV30 and TRBJ2-3, is as follows: SQTIHQWPATLVQPVGSPLSLECTVEGTSNPNLYWYRQAAGRGLQLLFYSVGIGQISSEVPQNLSASRPQDRQFILSSKKLLLSDSGFYLCAWKWGRDTDTQYFGPGTRLTVL.

V is TRBV27 and J is TRBJ1-2, with D unresolved. Trimming left V 0 bases short and J 7 bases short, with 12 bases between. The germline V gene encodes CDR1 MNHEY and CDR2 SMNVEV (reference sequence). This CDR3 contains 14 residues. DNA of the CDR3: TGTGCCAGCAGTTTATCTCGGGAGGTGATTGGCTACACCTTC. This codes for CASSLSREVIGYTF.

This rearrangement joins TRBV13 to TRBJ2-1; 12 nucleotides agree with TRBD2. Germline lookup yields CDR1 PRHDT and CDR2 FYEKMQ (reference sequence). The CDR3 totals 18 residues. Trimming cost V 0 bases and J 4 bases; bases outside gene matches: 7. This chain's CDR3 is CASSLGDRTSGEYNEQFF. CDR3 nucleotide sequence: TGTGCCAGCAGCTTAGGGGACCGGACTAGCGGGGAATACAATGAGCAGTTCTTC.

The rearrangement uses TRBV19 and TRBJ1-5; 7 bases align to TRBD1. Germline values: CDR1 LNHDA, CDR2 SQIVND (reference sequence). With V trimmed by 4 bases and J by 2 bases, 2 bases remained unmatched. The CDR3 runs to 14 residues. The CDR3 DNA sequence: TGTGCCAGTAGTAGTCAGGGGGGCAATCAGCCCCAGCATTTT. Amino acid sequence: CASSSQGGNQPQHF.

The chain recombines TRBV4-2 with TRBJ2-7; 9 bases match TRBD2. The CDR3 has 16 amino acids. The J segment lost 7 bases and the V segment lost 4 bases, leaving 14 bases of the junction unmatched. CDR1 is LGHNA, CDR2 YNFKEQ, per germline. As DNA, the CDR3 is TGTGCCAGCAGCCCTCCCGAGGCTAGCGGGGTCGGGGAGCAGTACTTC. Residues: CASSPPEASGVGEQYF.

This sequence joins TRBV14 and TRBJ2-7; tentative D call: TRBD2 (5 bases). The CDR3 is 13 residues long. V shed 4 bases and J shed 7 bases, with 14 bases lying between them. Germline CDR1 reads SGHDN; CDR2 reads FVKESK. The CDR3 reads CASSRGLTQEQYF. The CDR3 DNA sequence: TGTGCCAGCAGCCGCGGACTGACCCAGGAGCAGTACTTC.

The chain combines TRBV28 with TRBJ1-5; maybe TRBD1 (5 bases). Germline lookup yields CDR1 MDHEN and CDR2 SYDVKM. The V end lost 6 bases, the J end lost 4 bases, and 10 bases lay between the germline ends. There are 13 residues in the CDR3. The CDR3, as DNA: TGTGCCAGCAGAGTTGAGGGGAATCAGCCCCAGCATTTT. Its protein is CASRVEGNQPQHF. Drawing the rest from reference TRBV28 and TRBJ1-5, the complete variable domain is DVKVTQSSRYLVKRTGEKVFLECVQDMDHENMFWYRQDPGLGLRLIYFSYDVKMKEKGDIPEGYSVSREKKERFSLILESASTNQTSMYLCASRVEGNQPQHFGDGTRLSIL.

The chain is built from TRBV9 and TRBJ2-3; TRBD2 matches at 8 bases. This CDR3 contains 16 residues. Trimming removed 0 bases from V and 0 bases from J; junction bases left unmatched: 3. CDR1 is SGDLS, CDR2 YYNGEE, per germline. The CDR3: CASSVVAGLSTDTQYF. The CDR3 DNA sequence: TGTGCCAGCAGCGTAGTAGCGGGATTAAGCACAGATACGCAGTATTTT.

This clone was observed a single time. V usage is TRBV11-2 and J usage is TRBJ2-7; 9 bases match TRBD1. The CDR3 runs to 16 residues. Germline V gene sequence: CDR1 SGHAT, CDR2 FQNNGV. J was trimmed by 0 bases and V by 4 bases; bases with no gene match: 7. CDR3 in DNA: TGTGCCAGCAGCTCCGGGACAGGGACGAGCTCCTACGAGCAGTACTTC. Its protein is CASSSGTGTSSYEQYF.

The genes are TRBV28 and TRBJ2-7; 11 bases are shared with TRBD2. V lost 5 bases and J lost 4; bases outside the gene matches: 1. Germline V gene lookup returns CDR1 MDHEN and CDR2 SYDVKM. The CDR3 loop spans 13 amino acids. CDR3 DNA sequence: TGTGCCAGCAGTCTAGCGGGGGGTTACGAGCAGTACTTC. Protein sequence: CASSLAGGYEQYF.

Here the CDR3 DNA reads TGCGCCAGCAGCCAAGATCCCGCTAGCGGGAATTACAATGAGCAGTTCTTC. Encoded protein: CASSQDPASGNYNEQFF. The genes are TRBV4-1 and TRBJ2-1, with TRBD2 matching over 9 bases. V lost 0 bases, J lost 4 bases, and 7 bases stayed unmatched. This CDR3 contains 17 residues. Per the germline V gene, CDR1 is MGHRA and CDR2 is YSYEKL.

This clone was seen a single time. The chain links TRBV6-5 to TRBJ1-2, with 10 bases matching TRBD1. This CDR3 region has 14 residues. The V gene's germline CDR1 is MNHEY and CDR2 SVGAGI. V was clipped by 5 bases and J by 3 bases; unmatched bases: 3. The CDR3, as DNA: TGTGCCAGCAGTCGCGACAGGGGGCACTATGGCTACACCTTC. Translated, it gives CASSRDRGHYGYTF.

This clone was detected once. The rearrangement joins TRBV18 to TRBJ2-7; 7 bases agree with TRBD1. With 0 bases clipped from V and 4 bases from J, the junction kept 0 bases outside the gene matches. The CDR3 is 13 amino acids. Germline-derived CDR1 and CDR2 are KGHSH and LQKENI. CDR3 DNA: TGTGCCAGCTCACCACCGACAGGGTACGAGCAGTACTTC. Amino acids: CASSPPTGYEQYF.

The rearrangement joins TRBV10-3 to TRBJ2-5; D is unresolved. V lost 2 bases and J lost 2, with 6 bases in between. The CDR3 runs 13 residues. The germline CDR1 and CDR2 sequences are ENHRY and SYGVKD. CDR3 nucleotide sequence: TGTGCCATCAGTGAGGGATTTCAAGAGACCCAGTACTTC. This gives the protein CAISEGFQETQYF.

The genes are TRBV29-1 and TRBJ1-2; D perhaps matches TRBD1 (6 bases). V was pared by 4 bases and J by 4 bases, with 16 bases between. CDR3 length: 14 amino acids. Per the germline V gene, CDR1 is SQVTM and CDR2 is ANQGSEA. CDR3 DNA: TGCAGCGTTGGACGGGACACCTCGTTCTATGGCTACACCTTC. Its protein product is CSVGRDTSFYGYTF.

The V call is TRBV5-4, the J call TRBJ2-7; TRBD1 agrees at 11 bases. This CDR3 is built from 16 residues. J gave up 3 bases and V 5 bases, and 10 bases lay outside the gene matches. Germline values: CDR1 SGHNT, CDR2 YYREEE (reference sequence). In DNA form, the CDR3 reads TGTGCCAGCAGACCCGGGACAGGGGGGGTAGTCTACGAGCAGTACTTC. This encodes CASRPGTGGVVYEQYF.

The V gene is TRBV11-2, the J gene TRBJ2-5; 7 positions agree with TRBD2. CDR1 is SGHAT and CDR2 is FQNNGV in the germline V gene. J was trimmed by 1 base and V by 1 base; bases with no gene match: 3. The CDR3 runs to 15 residues. CDR3 sequence reads: CASSLVAGAQETQYF. The CDR3 nucleotides are TGTGCCAGCAGCTTAGTTGCGGGAGCCCAAGAGACCCAGTACTTC. Complete variable domain (other parts from reference TRBV11-2 and TRBJ2-5): EAGVAQSPRYKIIEKRQSVAFWCNPISGHATLYWYQQILGQGPKLLIQFQNNGVVDDSQLPKDRFSAERLKGVDSTLKIQPAKLEDSAVYLCASSLVAGAQETQYFGPGTRLLVL.

This chain uses TRBV6-5 with TRBJ1-2, with TRBD1 identical over 9 bases. Germline assignment: CDR1 MNHEY and CDR2 SVGAGI. The CDR3 spans 15 residues. V dropped 0 bases and J dropped 5; count of bases not matched to a gene: 4. The CDR3 is CASSYSRTGEYGYTF. DNA of the CDR3: TGTGCCAGCAGTTACTCCAGGACAGGGGAATATGGCTACACCTTC.

This clone was recorded a few times. This rearrangement joins TRBV7-8 to TRBJ1-5; D is ambiguous. Deletions cut 2 bases from V and 1 base from J, with 0 bases between. CDR3 size: 12 residues. Germline assignment: CDR1 SGHVS and CDR2 FQNEAQ. In DNA, the CDR3 is TGTGCCAGCAGCTTAAGCAATCAGCCCCAGCATTTT. It codes for CASSLSNQPQHF.

V is TRBV4-2 and J is TRBJ2-3; no reliable D call. V gave up 0 bases and J gave up 5 bases, with 6 bases separating them. The CDR3 contains 13 residues. Germline-derived CDR1 and CDR2 are LGHNA and YNFKEQ. CDR3 amino acids: CASSQDLGDTQYF. The CDR3 DNA follows: TGTGCCAGCAGCCAAGATTTGGGAGATACGCAGTATTTT.